The rows below give T cell receptor beta chains drawn from one sample of a study of beta chain features in type 1 diabetes. Using immunoSEQ multiplex PCR, the repertoire was profiled, and TCRdb retains in-frame clones only, with some absent. The data show under 350,000 clones, 13% to 15% seen once. Sequenced material: naive CD4+ T cells from blood. These receptor sequences come from a man aged 25-40 years with type 1 diabetes. Each CDR3 is given with its conserved first and last residue. Fields, in order: D gene, J gene, clone size, V gene, CDR3 protein, CDR3 DNA. The D gene is left open where the match is weak. Expanded clones get a size class; other rows say once, few or many, or leave the size out.

d_call: .; j_call: TRBJ1-1; clone_size: .; v_call: TRBV9; cdr3_aa: CASSDENRAGEAFF; cdr3_nt: TGTGCCAGCAGCGACGAAAACAGGGCCGGTGAAGCTTTCTTT
d_call: TRBD1; j_call: TRBJ1-4; clone_size: .; v_call: TRBV27; cdr3_aa: CASSSTGASNEKLFF; cdr3_nt: TGTGCCAGCAGTTCCACAGGGGCGTCAAATGAAAAACTGTTTTTT
d_call: TRBD1; j_call: TRBJ1-1; clone_size: few; v_call: TRBV5-1; cdr3_aa: CASSFALGQGTEAFF; cdr3_nt: TGCGCCAGCAGCTTCGCGTTGGGACAGGGGACTGAAGCTTTCTTT
d_call: TRBD1; j_call: TRBJ2-7; clone_size: .; v_call: TRBV7-3; cdr3_aa: CASALGTGKRHEQYF; cdr3_nt: TGTGCCAGCGCTCTGGGGACAGGGAAAAGGCACGAGCAGTACTTC
d_call: .; j_call: TRBJ2-1; clone_size: .; v_call: TRBV7-2; cdr3_aa: CASSLGGVGGRNNEQFF; cdr3_nt: TGTGCCAGCAGCTTAGGGGGGGTTGGGGGTCGTAACAATGAGCAGTTCTTC
d_call: .; j_call: TRBJ2-1; clone_size: .; v_call: TRBV5-6; cdr3_aa: CASSLTGTQYNEQFF; cdr3_nt: TGTGCCAGCAGCTTAACCGGGACACAGTACAATGAGCAGTTCTTC
d_call: .; j_call: TRBJ2-7; clone_size: few; v_call: TRBV2; cdr3_aa: CASTYTYEQYF; cdr3_nt: TGTGCCAGCACTTATACCTACGAGCAGTACTTC
d_call: .; j_call: TRBJ1-1; clone_size: few; v_call: TRBV28; cdr3_aa: CASSWGLTREAFF; cdr3_nt: TGTGCCAGCAGTTGGGGTTTGACTAGAGAAGCTTTCTTT
d_call: .; j_call: TRBJ1-2; clone_size: few; v_call: TRBV7-9; cdr3_aa: CASSFTSGYTF; cdr3_nt: TGTGCCAGCAGCTTTACTAGTGGCTACACCTTC
d_call: TRBD2; j_call: TRBJ2-7; clone_size: .; v_call: TRBV30; cdr3_aa: CAWRSAGGFYEQYF; cdr3_nt: TGTGCCTGGAGAAGCGCGGGAGGGTTCTACGAGCAGTACTTC
d_call: TRBD2; j_call: TRBJ2-7; clone_size: few; v_call: TRBV9; cdr3_aa: CASSVGASGSFYEQYF; cdr3_nt: TGTGCCAGCAGCGTAGGAGCTAGCGGGAGTTTCTACGAGCAGTACTTC
d_call: TRBD1; j_call: TRBJ1-1; clone_size: few; v_call: TRBV10-3; cdr3_aa: CAISEDRGGTEAFF; cdr3_nt: TGTGCCATCAGTGAGGACAGGGGAGGCACTGAAGCTTTCTTT
d_call: .; j_call: TRBJ2-2; clone_size: .; v_call: TRBV18; cdr3_aa: CASSLAVGELFF; cdr3_nt: TGTGCCAGCTCGTTAGCAGTCGGGGAGCTGTTTTTT
d_call: .; j_call: TRBJ2-6; clone_size: many; v_call: TRBV15; cdr3_aa: CATSRARQSGANVLTF; cdr3_nt: TGTGCCACCAGCAGAGCTAGACAGTCTGGGGCCAACGTCCTGACTTTC
d_call: .; j_call: TRBJ2-1; clone_size: few; v_call: TRBV5-1; cdr3_aa: CASSPNSRVGGVLDEQFF; cdr3_nt: TGCGCCAGCAGCCCAAATAGTCGGGTTGGAGGGGTTCTCGATGAGCAGTTCTTC
d_call: TRBD1; j_call: TRBJ2-1; clone_size: .; v_call: TRBV28; cdr3_aa: CASNLGQGAMSEQFF; cdr3_nt: TGTGCCAGCAACCTGGGGCAGGGGGCTATGAGTGAGCAGTTCTTC
d_call: TRBD2; j_call: TRBJ2-4; clone_size: .; v_call: TRBV5-6; cdr3_aa: CASSPWTSDIQYF; cdr3_nt: TGTGCCAGCAGCCCTTGGACTAGTGACATTCAGTACTTC
d_call: TRBD1; j_call: TRBJ1-1; clone_size: few; v_call: TRBV29-1; cdr3_aa: CSVASQGDTEAFF; cdr3_nt: TGCAGCGTCGCCTCACAGGGGGATACTGAAGCTTTCTTT
d_call: .; j_call: TRBJ2-7; clone_size: few; v_call: TRBV10-3; cdr3_aa: CAISDGDGGEQYF; cdr3_nt: TGTGCCATCAGTGATGGCGACGGGGGAGAGCAGTACTTC
d_call: .; j_call: TRBJ1-3; clone_size: few; v_call: TRBV7-2; cdr3_aa: CASSSWSSGNTIYF; cdr3_nt: TGTGCCAGCAGCTCCTGGAGCTCTGGAAACACCATATATTTT
d_call: .; j_call: TRBJ1-5; clone_size: few; v_call: TRBV27; cdr3_aa: CASSYRNSNQPQHF; cdr3_nt: TGTGCCAGCAGTTACAGAAATAGCAATCAGCCCCAGCATTTT
d_call: TRBD2; j_call: TRBJ2-7; clone_size: .; v_call: TRBV7-2; cdr3_aa: CASSFLPNSGTYEQYF; cdr3_nt: TGTGCCAGCAGCTTCCTTCCCAATAGCGGGACCTACGAGCAGTACTTC
d_call: TRBD2; j_call: TRBJ2-1; clone_size: .; v_call: TRBV2; cdr3_aa: CASSPLLAGAHNEQFF; cdr3_nt: TGTGCCAGCAGTCCCTTACTAGCGGGAGCCCACAATGAGCAGTTCTTC
d_call: TRBD1; j_call: TRBJ1-5; clone_size: few; v_call: TRBV15; cdr3_aa: CATSLDRGKQPQHF; cdr3_nt: TGTGCCACCAGCTTGGACAGGGGGAAACAGCCCCAGCATTTT